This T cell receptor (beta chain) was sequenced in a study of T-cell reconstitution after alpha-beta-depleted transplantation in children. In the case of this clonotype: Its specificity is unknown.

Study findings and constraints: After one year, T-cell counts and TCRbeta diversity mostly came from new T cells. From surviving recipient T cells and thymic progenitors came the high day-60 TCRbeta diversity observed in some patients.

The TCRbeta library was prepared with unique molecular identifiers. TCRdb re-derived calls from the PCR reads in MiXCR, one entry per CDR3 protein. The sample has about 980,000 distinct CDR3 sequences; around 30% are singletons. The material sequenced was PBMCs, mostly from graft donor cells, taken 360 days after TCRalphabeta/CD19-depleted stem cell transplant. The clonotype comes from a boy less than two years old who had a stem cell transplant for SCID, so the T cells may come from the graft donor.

As DNA, the CDR3 is TGTGCCAGCAGCCTACTAATGATACAGGGAGAAAACTCCTACGAGCAGTACTTC. It translates to CASSLLMIQGENSYEQYF. This chain joins TRBV11-1 and TRBJ2-7, with D possibly TRBD1 on 6 matching bases. This CDR3 comprises 18 residues. The V and J ends lost 5 bases and 0 bases respectively, with 23 bases between them. In germline, CDR1 is SGHAT, CDR2 FQDESV (reference sequence).